The entry below gives a single T cell receptor (beta chain) sequence along with its context. The entry originates in a study of blood T cell repertoires in COVID-19. Study as a whole: Samples came from the United States, Italy and Spain, spanning acute and convalescent COVID-19. PBMCs, B-cell-depleted T cells, or T cells provided the cDNA or gDNA that made up the material.

Original processing methods: Amplification of reference gene primers was used by the study to estimate nucleated cell counts. TCRdb's copy holds only in-frame clones and misses some; the assay was immunoSEQ multiplex PCR. Clonal size and the V and J genes are those of that table, whereas D and trimming came from the DNA. The sample has about 150,000 clones, roughly 85% seen once; the top ten hold over 4.5%. The CDR3 runs to 13 residues. V gave up 10 bases and J gave up 1 base, with 13 bases separating them. CDR1 PRHDT and CDR2 FYEKMQ come from the germline V gene (reference sequence). This sequence originates from a human donor in a cohort sampled during active COVID-19. Sample: peripheral blood. The rearrangement links TRBV13 to TRBJ1-1; perhaps TRBD1 as D (5 bases). The CDR3 coding sequence is TGTGCCAACAAAATGGGGGGGAACACTGAAGCTTTCTTT. This codes for CANKMGGNTEAFF.